This TCR beta chain came from a study of cytomegalovirus exposure and HLA in healthy donors. Libraries were prepared by immunoSEQ multiplex PCR; TCRdb keeps only in-frame clonotypes and omits some of them. This sample has hundreds of thousands of clones, with roughly 85% found just once. CDR1 and CDR2 (germline): MNHNY, SVGAGI (reference sequence). V was cut by 5 bases and J by 0 bases, with 5 bases left in between. The CDR3 loop spans 13 amino acids. Points from the study as a whole: Three chains linked to CMV were shown in vitro to be specific for CMV antigens.

This clone was found once. Its antigen remains unknown. What was sequenced was PBMCs. The clonotype was recovered from a woman in her late teens or twenties in good health and CMV-seronegative. The J gene is TRBJ1-5, the V gene TRBV6-6; D gene unclear. CDR3 in amino acids: CASSLISNQPQHF. Here the CDR3 DNA reads TGTGCCAGCAGTCTTATTAGCAATCAGCCCCAGCATTTT.